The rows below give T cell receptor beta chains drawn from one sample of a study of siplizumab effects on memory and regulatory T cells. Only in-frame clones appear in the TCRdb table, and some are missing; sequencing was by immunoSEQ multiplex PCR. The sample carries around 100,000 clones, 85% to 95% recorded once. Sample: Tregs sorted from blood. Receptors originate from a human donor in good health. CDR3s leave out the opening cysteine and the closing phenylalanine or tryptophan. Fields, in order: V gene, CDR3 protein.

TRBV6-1	ASSEATGYNEQF
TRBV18	ASSPGLGETQY
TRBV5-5	ASSLDRNTIY
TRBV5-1	ASSLAGAATGNTIY
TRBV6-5	ASRKTRAGELF
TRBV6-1	ASRTDPGVNYGYT
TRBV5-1	ASSLVGGYEKLF
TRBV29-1	SVPSSAGANVLT
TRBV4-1	ASRLAGQETQY
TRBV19	ASSMFQGSSGNTIY
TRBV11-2	ASSLAGTGQETQY
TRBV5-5	ASSQELAGVYEQY
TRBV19	ASSIVENYGYT
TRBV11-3	ASSLGGDQPQH
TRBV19	ASSRLGGGGFLKNIQY
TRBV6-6	ASSYRAGHQPQH
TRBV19	ASSITGSGANVLT
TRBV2	ASRGDRANEQY
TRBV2	ASSERSLHTDTQY
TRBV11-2	ASSFPTGLGNTIY
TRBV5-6	ASSWAESYT
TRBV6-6	ASSYSGETQY
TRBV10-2	ASSIAGANTGELF
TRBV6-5	ASSMGQGSGELF
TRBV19	ASSMAQRGTQY
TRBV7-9	ASSMSSGRAEKTQY
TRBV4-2	ASSQGGSGRFGEQF
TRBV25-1	ASSMQGSGNTIY
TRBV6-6	ASSYPEYEQY
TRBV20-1	SAGQGEKLF
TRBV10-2	ASRANQGTSGNTIY
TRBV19	ASRKGGFPDTQY
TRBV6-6	ASSYFQGDNQPQH
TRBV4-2	ASSQGPRGSILFEQY
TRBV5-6	ASSAFGGTPGTQY
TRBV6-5	ASSLGQKNSPLH
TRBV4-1	ASSQVGGGGYGYT
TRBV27	ASSPIRVNTEAF
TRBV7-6	ASSLGSSGNQPQH
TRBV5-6	ASSFREGQETQY
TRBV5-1	ASSLSQNTEAF
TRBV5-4	ASSKDSSYEQY
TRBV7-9	ASSLVVSALSSYNEQF
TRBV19	ASSPQRRGRNTEAF
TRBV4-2	ASSRDRGLGSSYNEQF
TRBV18	ASSPVVAPSNYGYT
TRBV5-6	ASSFRARNSPLH
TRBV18	ASSPGEISGYT
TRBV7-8	ASTSILGHIQY
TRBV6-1	ASSEQGYSNQPQH
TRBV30	AWSSRLSYEQY
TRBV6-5	ASSYGWTYEQY
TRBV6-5	ASSYDAGVYGYT
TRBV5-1	ASSELEDNEQF